This T cell receptor beta chain was sequenced during a study of blood T cell repertoires in COVID-19. CDR3 length: 15 amino acids. The ends lost 8 bases at V and 4 bases at J; junction bases unmatched: 12. The germline V gene has CDR1 SGHVS and CDR2 FQNEAQ. Original processing methods: Amplification from reference gene primers served as the basis for estimated nucleated cell counts. Some clones are missing from TCRdb's copy, which holds only in-frame ones; the method was immunoSEQ multiplex PCR. That table gives V, J and clone size, and the DNA gave D and trimming. The table records over 250,000 clones, approximately 85% of them present only once.

The sequence was obtained from a woman in her seventies with acute or convalescent COVID-19. The chain joins TRBV7-8 to TRBJ1-1, with TRBD1 identical over 8 bases. The sample consisted of peripheral blood. CDR3: CASGKGQGARTEAFF. The CDR3 DNA reads TGTGCCAGCGGTAAAGGTCAGGGGGCGCGCACTGAAGCTTTCTTT.